These 14 T cell receptor beta chains were all obtained from the same sample, sequenced in a study of cytotoxic CD8 clonotypes in ibrutinib-treated CLL. Assay: immunoSEQ multiplex PCR; the TCRdb copy retains only in-frame clones and omits some. Of 65,000 to 85,000 clones listed, less than 85% are singletons. Sequencing was performed on PBMCs, taken after 24 months of ibrutinib treatment. The receptor set was obtained from a human donor with chronic lymphocytic leukemia.

V gene TRBV30 combines with J gene TRBJ1-1, with D unclear. The CDR3 sequence is 15 residues long. The V end was cut by 2 bases, the J end by 4 bases, with 17 bases between. Germline loops: CDR1 GTSNPN, CDR2 SVGIG (reference sequence). CDR3 loop: CAWSWRQDPSTEAFF. In nucleotides, the CDR3 is TGTGCCTGGAGTTGGAGGCAGGATCCGAGCACTGAAGCTTTCTTT.

The V and J genes are TRBV4-2 and TRBJ2-5; D unclear. The CDR3 sequence is 12 residues long. The germline V gene has CDR1 LGHNA and CDR2 YNFKEQ. Trimming removed 0 bases at V and 5 bases at J, with 4 bases between. The CDR3 here is CASSQDRETQYF. CDR3 coding DNA: TGTGCCAGCAGCCAAGACCGGGAGACCCAGTACTTC.

This clone was detected only a few times. V gene TRBV4-1 combines with J gene TRBJ1-6; unclear D gene. V was clipped by 1 base and J by 5 bases, with 9 bases between them. CDR1 MGHRA and CDR2 YSYEKL come from the germline V gene. The CDR3 has 15 amino acids. The CDR3 bases are TGCGCCAGCAGCCAAGGGCAGACACATAATTCACCCCTCCACTTT. It encodes CASSQGQTHNSPLHF.

V gene TRBV7-9 combines with J gene TRBJ2-3; D may be TRBD2 (5 bases). This CDR3 spans 15 amino acids. Trimming shortened V by 6 bases and J by 1 base, and 14 bases separated the two germline ends. CDR1 and CDR2 (germline): SEHNR, FQNEAQ (reference sequence). CDR3 bases: TGTGCCAGCAGTTCTAGCACATCGGGCACAGATACGCAGTATTTT. This gives the protein CASSSSTSGTDTQYF.

This chain uses TRBV20-1 with TRBJ2-3, with D perhaps TRBD1 or TRBD2 (5 bases each). Germline CDR1 is DFQATT and CDR2 is SNEGSKA (reference sequence). V dropped 5 bases and J dropped 11 bases, with 14 bases sitting between them. This CDR3 is built from 11 residues. The chain's CDR3 is CSALGGFGQYF. CDR3 nucleotide sequence: TGCAGTGCTCTTGGGGGTTTTGGGCAGTATTTT.

The J gene is TRBJ1-4, the V gene TRBV14; D not resolved. Trimming removed 4 bases at V and 3 bases at J, with 9 bases between. The CDR3 covers 14 residues. The germline V gene encodes CDR1 SGHDN and CDR2 FVKESK. The CDR3 DNA follows: TGTGCCAGCAGCCCCGGAGGAGCTAATGAAAAACTGTTTTTT. Its translation is CASSPGGANEKLFF.

The rearrangement uses TRBV4-2 and TRBJ2-1; TRBD2 matches 12 bases. This CDR3 is built from 16 residues. The V and J ends lost 0 bases and 9 bases, in that order; junction bases with no gene match: 6. Per germline, CDR1 LGHNA and CDR2 YNFKEQ. CDR3 amino acids: CASSQDGLAGLGEQFF. The DNA of the CDR3 is TGTGCCAGCAGCCAAGATGGACTAGCGGGACTAGGTGAGCAGTTCTTC.

This chain links TRBV5-1 with TRBJ2-2; D is undetermined. V was trimmed by 4 bases and J by 0 bases, leaving 4 bases between them. Germline V gene lookup returns CDR1 SGHRS and CDR2 YFSETQ. The CDR3 contains 13 residues. In DNA, the CDR3 is TGCGCCAGCAGCCCCCCGAACACCGGGGAGCTGTTTTTT. Encoded protein: CASSPPNTGELFF.

The gene calls are TRBV2 and TRBJ2-3; tentative D call: TRBD2 (5 bases). There are 14 residues in the CDR3. Germline loops: CDR1 SNHLY, CDR2 FYNNEI. V was trimmed by 9 bases and J by 0 bases, leaving 13 bases between them. This chain's CDR3 is CASEAETSTDTQYF. The CDR3 region has the DNA TGTGCCAGTGAAGCGGAAACTAGCACAGATACGCAGTATTTT.

The chain recombines TRBV7-9 with TRBJ2-7; TRBD1 agrees at 9 bases. The J segment lost 11 bases and the V segment lost 4 bases, leaving 3 bases of the junction unmatched. The germline CDR1 and CDR2 sequences are SEHNR and FQNEAQ (reference sequence). CDR3 length: 11 amino acids. The CDR3 DNA reads TGTGCCAGCAGCTCCGGGACAGGGAAGTACTTC. The encoded protein is CASSSGTGKYF. The whole variable domain, filled in from reference TRBV7-9 and TRBJ2-7, reads DTGVSQNPRHKITKRGQNVTFRCDPISEHNRLYWYRQTLGQGPEFLTYFQNEAQLEKSRLLSDRFSAERPKGSFSTLEIQRTEQGDSAMYLCASSSGTGKYFGPGTRLTVT.

The rearrangement links TRBV9 to TRBJ1-5; 8 positions agree with TRBD1. This CDR3 is 16 amino acids long. Trimming at V came to 0 bases and at J to 2 bases, leaving 4 bases not matched to a gene. CDR1 is SGDLS and CDR2 is YYNGEE in the germline V gene. Here the CDR3 DNA reads TGTGCCAGCAGCGTAGACGCGGGACAGGGCAATCAGCCCCAGCATTTT. Its protein is CASSVDAGQGNQPQHF.

This chain uses TRBV9 with TRBJ2-3, with 14 bases fitting TRBD2. CDR3 length: 18 residues. CDR1 and CDR2 (germline): SGDLS, YYNGEE. Trimming at V came to 4 bases and at J to 5 bases, leaving 12 bases not matched to a gene. The CDR3: CASSPHVGLAGVGDTQYF. CDR3 sequence (DNA): TGTGCCAGCAGCCCTCACGTGGGACTAGCGGGAGTAGGAGATACGCAGTATTTT.

The chain joins TRBV6-5 to TRBJ1-4; D perhaps matches TRBD1 (5 bases). The CDR3 runs to 15 residues. V was cut by 2 bases and J by 4 bases, with 11 bases left in between. Germline lookup yields CDR1 MNHEY and CDR2 SVGAGI. Written as DNA, the CDR3 is TGTGCCAGCAGTTACGAAGGTAGGGGTAATGAAAAACTGTTTTTT. Residues: CASSYEGRGNEKLFF.

The chain carries TRBV7-9 and TRBJ2-3, with 7 bases matching TRBD2. Germline V gene sequence: CDR1 SEHNR, CDR2 FQNEAQ (reference sequence). The CDR3 has 18 residues. With V trimmed by 5 bases and J by 0 bases, 14 bases remained unmatched. CDR3 bases: TGTGCCAGCAGCCGAACGGGTACGGGAGGCAAGAGCACAGATACGCAGTATTTT. Translation: CASSRTGTGGKSTDTQYF.